This is a list of T cell receptor beta chains from one sample in a study of blood T cell repertoires in COVID-19. Only in-frame clones appear in the TCRdb table, and some are missing; sequencing was by immunoSEQ multiplex PCR. The data contain tens of thousands of clones, about 82% of them singletons. Material: peripheral blood. Receptors were obtained from a woman in her fifties or sixties with acute or convalescent COVID-19. Each CDR3 is given with its conserved first and last residue. The D gene is left open where the match is weak. For some rows the clone size is stated as once, few or many, or as a class when expanded; others skip it.

D gene	V gene	clone size	J gene	CDR3 protein	CDR3 DNA
NA	TRBV28	NA	TRBJ1-5	CASSVRGPGGPQHF	TGTGCCAGCAGTGTCCGGGGACCGGGGGGGCCCCAGCATTTT
TRBD1	TRBV11-2	NA	TRBJ1-3	CASTRDRSSGNTIYF	TGTGCCAGCACCCGGGACAGGTCCTCTGGAAACACCATATATTTT
TRBD2	TRBV18	NA	TRBJ2-1	CASSPPQRGANNEQFF	TGTGCCAGCTCACCACCCCAGCGGGGGGCGAACAATGAGCAGTTCTTC
TRBD2	TRBV9	NA	TRBJ2-1	CASSARSGGASEQFF	TGTGCCAGCAGCGCCCGAAGCGGGGGGGCATCTGAGCAGTTCTTC
TRBD1	TRBV3-1/TRBV3-2	NA	TRBJ1-2	CASSPAGGAGYGYTF	TGTGCCAGCAGCCCCGCAGGGGGCGCGGGCTATGGCTACACCTTC
NA	TRBV28	once	TRBJ2-7	CASSLPLVTYEQYF	TGTGCCAGCAGTTTACCACTAGTTACCTACGAGCAGTACTTC
NA	TRBV18	NA	TRBJ2-1	CASSPLSPLEQFF	TGTGCCAGCTCACCCTTGAGTCCGCTTGAGCAGTTCTTC
TRBD2	TRBV9	NA	TRBJ2-2	CASTDGRGVTGELFF	TGTGCCAGCACAGACGGACGGGGGGTCACCGGGGAGCTGTTTTTT
NA	TRBV10-2	NA	TRBJ1-4	CASSITGYEKLFF	TGCGCCAGCAGTATTACAGGGTATGAAAAACTGTTTTTT
NA	TRBV9	NA	TRBJ1-2	CASSVGQGTYGYTF	TGTGCCAGCAGCGTAGGTCAGGGAACCTATGGCTACACCTTC
NA	TRBV18	once	TRBJ1-4	CASSPTFGANEKLFF	TGTGCCAGCTCACCTACTTTTGGGGCCAATGAAAAACTGTTTTTT
TRBD1	TRBV19	NA	TRBJ2-1	CASMPRGTAYNEQFF	TGTGCCAGTATGCCCCGTGGGACAGCATACAATGAGCAGTTCTTC
TRBD2	TRBV11-2	NA	TRBJ2-3	CASSFRLAGGADPDTQYF	TGTGCCAGCAGCTTTCGGCTAGCGGGGGGGGCAGACCCAGATACGCAGTATTTT
TRBD1	TRBV19	NA	TRBJ2-5	CASSMGLDRDKDF	TGTGCCAGTAGTATGGGGTTGGACAGGGATAAGGACTTC
TRBD1	TRBV9	NA	TRBJ2-2	CASSVGTGGNTGELFF	TGTGCCAGCAGCGTCGGGACAGGGGGGAACACCGGGGAGCTGTTTTTT
TRBD1	TRBV14	few	TRBJ1-2	CASSNLQGAGYGYTF	TGTGCCAGCAGCAATTTACAGGGGGCAGGGTATGGCTACACCTTC
NA	TRBV18	NA	TRBJ1-1	CASSPSSGGDRTEAFF	TGTGCCAGCTCACCATCTTCAGGCGGGGATCGAACTGAAGCTTTCTTT
NA	TRBV6-6	NA	TRBJ1-6	CATTLGGPNSPLHF	TGTGCCACCACCCTGGGGGGTCCTAATTCACCCCTCCACTTT
NA	TRBV24-1	once	TRBJ1-5	CATSGGPGPQHF	TGTGCCACCAGTGGGGGGCCGGGTCCCCAGCATTTT
NA	TRBV15	few	TRBJ1-2	CATSSLRDTRNYGYTF	TGTGCCACCAGCAGCCTAAGGGACACCCGTAACTATGGCTACACCTTC
TRBD2	TRBV3-1/TRBV3-2	NA	TRBJ2-7	CASSRGTSGTYEQYF	TGTGCCAGCAGCCGAGGGACTAGCGGGACCTACGAGCAGTACTTC
NA	TRBV4-2	once	TRBJ1-2	CASSPQDREPGGYTF	TGTGCCAGCAGCCCACAGGACAGAGAACCTGGGGGCTACACCTTC
TRBD1	TRBV18	NA	TRBJ1-4	CASSGTATNEKLFF	TGTGCCAGCTCCGGGACAGCAACTAATGAAAAACTGTTTTTT
NA	TRBV29-1	NA	TRBJ2-3	CSAQITTDTQYF	TGCAGCGCCCAAATAACAACAGATACGCAGTATTTT
TRBD1	TRBV29-1	NA	TRBJ2-7	CSVVPGQGADEQYF	TGCAGCGTTGTACCAGGACAGGGGGCCGACGAGCAGTACTTC
NA	TRBV5-1	NA	TRBJ1-5	CASSRTGSSNQPQHF	TGCGCCAGCAGCCGCACAGGGTCTAGCAATCAGCCCCAGCATTTT
NA	TRBV3-1/TRBV3-2	NA	TRBJ2-5	CASSQDPRETQYF	TGTGCCAGCAGCCAAGATCCGCGAGAGACCCAGTACTTC
TRBD2	TRBV11-2	once	TRBJ2-1	CASSLVGTSFGEQFF	TGTGCCAGCAGCTTAGTTGGGACTAGCTTTGGTGAGCAGTTCTTC
NA	TRBV20-1	NA	TRBJ1-2	CSARVEGWKQGSSGYTF	TGCAGTGCTCGTGTGGAGGGCTGGAAACAAGGTTCATCCGGCTACACCTTC
TRBD1	TRBV12-3/TRBV12-4	once	TRBJ1-2	CASSPDRGGYTF	TGTGCCAGCAGTCCCGACAGGGGTGGCTACACCTTC
NA	TRBV5-1	once	TRBJ2-3	CASSLGEFLDTQYF	TGCGCCAGCAGCTTGGGAGAGTTTCTAGATACGCAGTATTTT
TRBD2	TRBV11-2	NA	TRBJ2-1	CASSLATGGPWNEQFF	TGTGCCAGCAGCTTAGCTACGGGGGGGCCATGGAATGAGCAGTTCTTC
TRBD2	TRBV19	NA	TRBJ2-3	CASSLASGTGDTQYF	TGTGCCAGTAGCCTCGCTAGCGGGACGGGTGATACGCAGTATTTT
NA	TRBV18	NA	TRBJ2-2	CASSPSGENTGELFF	TGTGCCAGCTCACCGTCCGGGGAGAACACCGGGGAGCTGTTTTTT